This T cell receptor beta chain was sequenced during a study of shared clonotypes between healthy human individuals. Study details: Plates per donor: three CD4 naive, three CD4 memory, two CD8 naive, one CD8 memory.

In the authors' methods: Because ImmunoSEQ provided only junction sequences with no quality scores, the filtering differed. Only in-frame clones appear in the TCRdb table, and some are missing; sequencing was by immunoSEQ multiplex PCR. V and J calls plus clone size are reproduced from that table; the DNA served to infer D and trimming. This table has approximately 940,000 clones, approximately 80% appearing once. This clone was detected only a few times. With 7 bases removed from V and 0 bases from J, the gap between germline ends came to 2 bases. CDR1 SNHLY and CDR2 FYNNEI come from the germline V gene. The CDR3 sequence is 11 residues long.

The rearrangement uses TRBV2 and TRBJ2-3; D is uncertain. Sequencing was performed on memory CD4+ T cells sorted from blood. Subset given: CD45RA-negative fraction. The sequence was collected from a man between 18 and 35 years old in good health. The CDR3: CASTSTDTQYF. The CDR3 DNA reads TGTGCCAGCACTAGCACAGATACGCAGTATTTT.